Following are 21 T cell receptor beta chains from one sample sequenced in a study of T cells in localized non-small cell lung cancer. Data came from immunoSEQ multiplex PCR; TCRdb stores just in-frame clones and leaves some out. This sample has 70,000 to 75,000 clones, with 65% to 85% found just once. This specimen was peripheral blood, taken before any cancer treatment. Receptors originate from a female donor of 60 years or more with stage I lung adenocarcinoma.

The gene calls are TRBV6-1 and TRBJ2-7; 9 bases agree with TRBD1. V shed 7 bases, J shed 0 bases, and the junction held 7 bases outside the gene matches. The CDR3 contains 15 residues. Germline CDR1 MNHNS, CDR2 SASEGT. The DNA of the CDR3 is TGTGCCAGCAACATGCAACAGGGGGCCTCCTACGAGCAGTACTTC. This gives the protein CASNMQQGASYEQYF.

This chain connects TRBV7-3 to TRBJ2-1, with 7 bases that match TRBD2. The CDR3 totals 15 residues. V lost 4 bases, J lost 4 bases, and 7 bases stayed unmatched. Germline V gives CDR1 SGHTA, CDR2 FQGTGA. Written as DNA, the CDR3 is TGTGCCAGCAGCTCGTCTAGCGGCCAATACAATGAGCAGTTCTTC. Translated, it gives CASSSSSGQYNEQFF.

The gene calls are TRBV7-8 and TRBJ1-5; 7 bases are a match to TRBD1. The CDR3 totals 14 residues. The V gene end was trimmed by 4 bases and the J gene end by 9 bases; junction bases not matched to a gene: 9. Per the germline V gene, CDR1 is SGHVS and CDR2 is FQNEAQ. CDR3 loop: CASSSGTALGPQHF. The CDR3 DNA follows: TGTGCCAGCAGCTCGGGGACAGCCTTGGGGCCCCAGCATTTT.

The chain recombines TRBV7-8 with TRBJ1-5, with D possibly matching TRBD1 (5 bases). The CDR3 is 15 residues long. CDR1 is SGHVS, CDR2 FQNEAQ, per germline. Trimming removed 3 bases from V and 2 bases from J, with 11 bases in between. CDR3 sequence reads: CASSFETEGNQPQHF. CDR3 DNA sequence: TGTGCCAGCAGCTTTGAGACAGAGGGCAATCAGCCCCAGCATTTT.

The chain recombines TRBV4-1 with TRBJ1-2; 9 positions agree with TRBD1. With V trimmed by 7 bases and J by 8 bases, 5 bases remained unmatched. The CDR3 loop spans 12 amino acids. Germline V CDR1 and CDR2: MGHRA, YSYEKL. The CDR3, as DNA: TGCGCCAGCACCGGGACAGGGAGCGGCTACACCTTC. It encodes CASTGTGSGYTF.

As concerns this clone: One junction end disagrees with the germline gene, perhaps due to a read error. J is TRBJ1-4 and V is TRBV29-1; weak D call: TRBD1 (5 bases). Germline CDR1 SQVTM, CDR2 ANQGSEA. CDR3 size: 13 residues. DNA for the CDR3: TGCAGCGTTGAAAAAGTAGTCGGCAGGGTGAGGTGTTTT. Its protein product is CSVEKVVGRVRCF.

V gene TRBV5-6 combines with J gene TRBJ2-1; TRBD2 matches at 11 bases. The trim removed 4 bases at V and 1 base at J, leaving 13 bases unmatched. The germline gives CDR1 SGHDT, CDR2 YYEEEE. There are 19 residues in the CDR3. The CDR3 nucleotides are TGTGCCAGCAGCCGACTCTTAGCGGGGGGGCCTTCGTCCTACAATGAGCAGTTCTTC. Protein sequence: CASSRLLAGGPSSYNEQFF.

V gene TRBV9 combines with J gene TRBJ1-2, with TRBD1 matching 9 bases. Germline V lookup: CDR1 SGDLS, CDR2 YYNGEE. The V gene end was trimmed by 4 bases and the J gene end by 4 bases; junction bases not matched to a gene: 14. This CDR3 spans 17 amino acids. The CDR3 DNA reads as TGTGCCAGCAGCCCCGGTAACAGGGGGCCTCGTGGCTATGGCTACACCTTC. Protein: CASSPGNRGPRGYGYTF.

The chain carries TRBV28 and TRBJ1-2; 9 positions agree with TRBD1. This CDR3 has 13 residues. Per the germline V gene, CDR1 is MDHEN and CDR2 is SYDVKM. V lost 3 bases to trimming and J lost 9 bases; unmatched junction nucleotides: 5. Here the CDR3 DNA reads TGTGCCAGCAGTTTGGGACAGGGTAGGAGCTACACCTTC. The encoded protein is CASSLGQGRSYTF.

This clone was counted between two and nine times. The genes are TRBV2 and TRBJ1-6, with D possibly being TRBD1 (5 bases). V shed 5 bases and J shed 10 bases, with 15 bases lying between them. This CDR3 is built from 14 residues. The germline CDR1 and CDR2 sequences are SNHLY and FYNNEI. The CDR3 protein is CASSRRGEGSPLHF. CDR3 nucleotide sequence: TGTGCCAGCAGTCGGAGGGGAGAAGGATCACCCCTCCACTTT. The whole variable domain, filled in from reference TRBV2 and TRBJ1-6, reads EPEVTQTPSHQVTQMGQEVILRCVPISNHLYFYWYRQILGQKVEFLVSFYNNEISEKSEIFDDQFSVERPDGSNFTLKIRSTKLEDSAMYFCASSRRGEGSPLHFGNGTRLTVT.

The chain has TRBV6-5 and TRBJ2-2; 12 bases line up with TRBD2. The germline V gene has CDR1 MNHEY and CDR2 SVGAGI. This CDR3 is 15 amino acids long. Unmatched junction bases numbered 2, after V lost 4 bases and J lost 5 bases. The CDR3 loop is CASSFLAGGTGELFF. The CDR3 DNA sequence: TGTGCCAGCAGTTTTCTAGCGGGAGGGACCGGGGAGCTGTTTTTT.

The chain couples TRBV29-1 to TRBJ2-5, with no clear D. V lost 4 bases and J 2 bases, leaving 5 bases between the germline ends. CDR3 length: 11 residues. CDR1 is SQVTM and CDR2 is ANQGSEA in the germline V gene. CDR3 nucleotide sequence: TGCAGCGTTGTCGGACAAGAGACCCAGTACTTC. It specifies CSVVGQETQYF. The full variable domain, with the rest looked up from reference TRBV29-1 and TRBJ2-5, is SAVISQKPSRDICQRGTSLTIQCQVDSQVTMMFWYRQQPGQSLTLIATANQGSEATYESGFVIDKFPISRPNLTFSTLTVSNMSPEDSSIYLCSVVGQETQYFGPGTRLLVL.

The V gene is TRBV7-2, the J gene TRBJ1-2; 12 bases align to TRBD1. The germline gives CDR1 SGHTA, CDR2 FQGNSA. Trimming took 0 bases from V and 8 from J; bases not matched to a gene: 4. The CDR3 extends over 15 amino acids. CDR3 nucleotide sequence: TGTGCCAGCAGCTTAGCACCGGGACAGGGGGCCGGCTACACCTTC. Amino acids: CASSLAPGQGAGYTF.

The table lists this clone with a few counts. The V gene is TRBV11-3, the J gene TRBJ1-6; 7 bases fit TRBD1. The germline V gene has CDR1 SGHNT and CDR2 YENEEA. J was trimmed by 6 bases and V by 3 bases; bases with no gene match: 8. This CDR3 contains 16 residues. CDR3 sequence (DNA): TGTGCCAGCAGCTTCTCCGGGACAGCAAGTAATTCACCCCTCCACTTT. Amino acids: CASSFSGTASNSPLHF. The complete variable domain, with remaining parts taken from reference TRBV11-3 and TRBJ1-6, reads EAGVVQSPRYKIIEKKQPVAFWCNPISGHNTLYWYLQNLGQGPELLIRYENEEAVDDSQLPKDRFSAERLKGVDSTLKIQPAELGDSAVYLCASSFSGTASNSPLHFGNGTRLTVT.

The chain has TRBV11-3 and TRBJ2-7, with D perhaps assigned TRBD1 or TRBD2 (5 bases each). Germline V gene lookup returns CDR1 SGHNT and CDR2 YENEEA. V lost 5 bases, J lost 7 bases, and 15 bases lay in between. The CDR3 is made up of 13 amino acids. CDR3 DNA: TGTGCCAGCAGCCGTAGAATGGGGGTAGAGCAGTACTTC. This gives the protein CASSRRMGVEQYF.

CDR3 nucleotide sequence: TGTGCCAGCAGTTCCTGGACAGGGGAGCTCGAGCAGTACTTC. This sequence encodes CASSSWTGELEQYF. This chain uses TRBV6-1 with TRBJ2-7; 9 bases map to TRBD1. The germline V gene encodes CDR1 MNHNS and CDR2 SASEGT. The CDR3 length is 14 residues. V was pared by 5 bases and J by 6 bases, with 8 bases of the junction left unmatched.

This rearrangement joins TRBV5-1 to TRBJ2-2, with 10 bases identical to TRBD1. From germline, CDR1 is SGHRS and CDR2 YFSETQ. Germline trimming cut 3 bases from V and 7 bases from J; bases unmatched to any gene: 9. This CDR3 comprises 16 residues. Here the CDR3 DNA reads TGCGCCAGCAGCTACGGGACAGGGGCAGACGGCGGGGAGCTGTTTTTT. It yields the protein CASSYGTGADGGELFF.

The chain employs TRBV27 and TRBJ2-1; TRBD2 agrees at 11 bases. With 3 bases clipped from V and 5 bases from J, the junction kept 0 bases outside the gene matches. Germline V lookup: CDR1 MNHEY, CDR2 SMNVEV (reference sequence). There are 14 residues in the CDR3. Here the CDR3 reads CASSLGLADNEQFF. The CDR3 DNA reads as TGTGCCAGCAGTTTGGGACTAGCGGACAATGAGCAGTTCTTC.

The rearrangement uses TRBV2 and TRBJ2-2, with 11 bases fitting TRBD1. The CDR3 has 16 amino acids. J was trimmed by 7 bases and V by 6 bases; bases with no gene match: 10. Germline CDR1 and CDR2: SNHLY and FYNNEI. DNA for the CDR3: TGTGCCAGCAGCCCCTTTGGACAGGGGGCCGGCGGGGAGCTGTTTTTT. Its protein product is CASSPFGQGAGGELFF. The full variable domain, with the rest looked up from reference TRBV2 and TRBJ2-2, is EPEVTQTPSHQVTQMGQEVILRCVPISNHLYFYWYRQILGQKVEFLVSFYNNEISEKSEIFDDQFSVERPDGSNFTLKIRSTKLEDSAMYFCASSPFGQGAGGELFFGEGSRLTVL.

The gene calls are TRBV19 and TRBJ2-3; D unclear. The length of the CDR3 is 13 residues. Trimming left V 3 bases short and J 1 base short, with 5 bases between. CDR1 LNHDA and CDR2 SQIVND come from the germline V gene (reference sequence). The CDR3 sequence: CASSIWGTDTQYF. CDR3 sequence (DNA): TGTGCCAGTAGTATTTGGGGCACAGATACGCAGTATTTT.

A few counts support this clone. Other DNA sequences of this sample code for an identical CDR3. The chain has TRBV4-3 and TRBJ2-3; either TRBD1 or TRBD2 may fit D (6 bases each). The CDR3 is made up of 16 amino acids. The germline V gene encodes CDR1 LGHNA and CDR2 YSLEER. Trimming removed 0 bases from V and 1 base from J, with 11 bases in between. Here the CDR3 DNA reads TGCGCCAGCAGCCAAGAGGGGGCTAGCGGCACAGATACGCAGTATTTT. Encoded protein: CASSQEGASGTDTQYF.